The sample holds a few counts of the clone carrying this T cell receptor beta chain. Antigen: not known. Distinct nucleotide sequences in the sample also encode this CDR3. These data are taken from a study of a mutant IDH1 vaccine in newly diagnosed glioma. Overall study context: Vaccinations were initiated 4-6 weeks following radiotherapy alone, or were given together with temozolomide cycles. Those enrolled had earlier been treated with radiotherapy, temozolomide, or both, mostly both. A roughly 62% male, approximately 38% female split and a mean age of approximately 38 years characterized treated patients.

Stated time point: week 23, last vaccination. In the vaccine, a single dose held 300 ug of the mutant IDH1 20-mer peptide, along with topical imiquimod. Astrocytomas found in donors were new, WHO grade 3 or 4, IDH1-mutant and ATRX-lost. Trimming shortened V by 4 bases and J by 1 base, and 11 bases separated the two germline ends. Germline V gives CDR1 SGHNT, CDR2 YYREEE (reference sequence). The CDR3 consists of 15 residues. Profiling relied on immunoSEQ multiplex PCR, and the TCRdb table lists in-frame clones only, not all of them. The repertoire has 60,000 to 100,000 clones, approximately 85% of them found once; the top ten carry approximately 0.8%.

This chain joins TRBV5-4 and TRBJ2-2, with D perhaps TRBD2 (5 bases). The sample consisted of PBMCs, taken from a glioma patient whose treatment included an IDH1 peptide vaccine. The TCR originated in a woman aged 45 to 65 with glioma. In nucleotides, the CDR3 is TGTGCCAGCAGCCTGCTCGCGGGGAACACCGGGGAGCTGTTTTTT. It specifies CASSLLAGNTGELFF. The entire variable domain, with the rest obtained from reference TRBV5-4 and TRBJ2-2, is as follows: ETGVTQSPTHLIKTRGQQVTLRCSSQSGHNTVSWYQQALGQGPQFIFQYYREEENGRGNFPPRFSGLQFPNYSSELNVNALELDDSALYLCASSLLAGNTGELFFGEGSRLTVL.